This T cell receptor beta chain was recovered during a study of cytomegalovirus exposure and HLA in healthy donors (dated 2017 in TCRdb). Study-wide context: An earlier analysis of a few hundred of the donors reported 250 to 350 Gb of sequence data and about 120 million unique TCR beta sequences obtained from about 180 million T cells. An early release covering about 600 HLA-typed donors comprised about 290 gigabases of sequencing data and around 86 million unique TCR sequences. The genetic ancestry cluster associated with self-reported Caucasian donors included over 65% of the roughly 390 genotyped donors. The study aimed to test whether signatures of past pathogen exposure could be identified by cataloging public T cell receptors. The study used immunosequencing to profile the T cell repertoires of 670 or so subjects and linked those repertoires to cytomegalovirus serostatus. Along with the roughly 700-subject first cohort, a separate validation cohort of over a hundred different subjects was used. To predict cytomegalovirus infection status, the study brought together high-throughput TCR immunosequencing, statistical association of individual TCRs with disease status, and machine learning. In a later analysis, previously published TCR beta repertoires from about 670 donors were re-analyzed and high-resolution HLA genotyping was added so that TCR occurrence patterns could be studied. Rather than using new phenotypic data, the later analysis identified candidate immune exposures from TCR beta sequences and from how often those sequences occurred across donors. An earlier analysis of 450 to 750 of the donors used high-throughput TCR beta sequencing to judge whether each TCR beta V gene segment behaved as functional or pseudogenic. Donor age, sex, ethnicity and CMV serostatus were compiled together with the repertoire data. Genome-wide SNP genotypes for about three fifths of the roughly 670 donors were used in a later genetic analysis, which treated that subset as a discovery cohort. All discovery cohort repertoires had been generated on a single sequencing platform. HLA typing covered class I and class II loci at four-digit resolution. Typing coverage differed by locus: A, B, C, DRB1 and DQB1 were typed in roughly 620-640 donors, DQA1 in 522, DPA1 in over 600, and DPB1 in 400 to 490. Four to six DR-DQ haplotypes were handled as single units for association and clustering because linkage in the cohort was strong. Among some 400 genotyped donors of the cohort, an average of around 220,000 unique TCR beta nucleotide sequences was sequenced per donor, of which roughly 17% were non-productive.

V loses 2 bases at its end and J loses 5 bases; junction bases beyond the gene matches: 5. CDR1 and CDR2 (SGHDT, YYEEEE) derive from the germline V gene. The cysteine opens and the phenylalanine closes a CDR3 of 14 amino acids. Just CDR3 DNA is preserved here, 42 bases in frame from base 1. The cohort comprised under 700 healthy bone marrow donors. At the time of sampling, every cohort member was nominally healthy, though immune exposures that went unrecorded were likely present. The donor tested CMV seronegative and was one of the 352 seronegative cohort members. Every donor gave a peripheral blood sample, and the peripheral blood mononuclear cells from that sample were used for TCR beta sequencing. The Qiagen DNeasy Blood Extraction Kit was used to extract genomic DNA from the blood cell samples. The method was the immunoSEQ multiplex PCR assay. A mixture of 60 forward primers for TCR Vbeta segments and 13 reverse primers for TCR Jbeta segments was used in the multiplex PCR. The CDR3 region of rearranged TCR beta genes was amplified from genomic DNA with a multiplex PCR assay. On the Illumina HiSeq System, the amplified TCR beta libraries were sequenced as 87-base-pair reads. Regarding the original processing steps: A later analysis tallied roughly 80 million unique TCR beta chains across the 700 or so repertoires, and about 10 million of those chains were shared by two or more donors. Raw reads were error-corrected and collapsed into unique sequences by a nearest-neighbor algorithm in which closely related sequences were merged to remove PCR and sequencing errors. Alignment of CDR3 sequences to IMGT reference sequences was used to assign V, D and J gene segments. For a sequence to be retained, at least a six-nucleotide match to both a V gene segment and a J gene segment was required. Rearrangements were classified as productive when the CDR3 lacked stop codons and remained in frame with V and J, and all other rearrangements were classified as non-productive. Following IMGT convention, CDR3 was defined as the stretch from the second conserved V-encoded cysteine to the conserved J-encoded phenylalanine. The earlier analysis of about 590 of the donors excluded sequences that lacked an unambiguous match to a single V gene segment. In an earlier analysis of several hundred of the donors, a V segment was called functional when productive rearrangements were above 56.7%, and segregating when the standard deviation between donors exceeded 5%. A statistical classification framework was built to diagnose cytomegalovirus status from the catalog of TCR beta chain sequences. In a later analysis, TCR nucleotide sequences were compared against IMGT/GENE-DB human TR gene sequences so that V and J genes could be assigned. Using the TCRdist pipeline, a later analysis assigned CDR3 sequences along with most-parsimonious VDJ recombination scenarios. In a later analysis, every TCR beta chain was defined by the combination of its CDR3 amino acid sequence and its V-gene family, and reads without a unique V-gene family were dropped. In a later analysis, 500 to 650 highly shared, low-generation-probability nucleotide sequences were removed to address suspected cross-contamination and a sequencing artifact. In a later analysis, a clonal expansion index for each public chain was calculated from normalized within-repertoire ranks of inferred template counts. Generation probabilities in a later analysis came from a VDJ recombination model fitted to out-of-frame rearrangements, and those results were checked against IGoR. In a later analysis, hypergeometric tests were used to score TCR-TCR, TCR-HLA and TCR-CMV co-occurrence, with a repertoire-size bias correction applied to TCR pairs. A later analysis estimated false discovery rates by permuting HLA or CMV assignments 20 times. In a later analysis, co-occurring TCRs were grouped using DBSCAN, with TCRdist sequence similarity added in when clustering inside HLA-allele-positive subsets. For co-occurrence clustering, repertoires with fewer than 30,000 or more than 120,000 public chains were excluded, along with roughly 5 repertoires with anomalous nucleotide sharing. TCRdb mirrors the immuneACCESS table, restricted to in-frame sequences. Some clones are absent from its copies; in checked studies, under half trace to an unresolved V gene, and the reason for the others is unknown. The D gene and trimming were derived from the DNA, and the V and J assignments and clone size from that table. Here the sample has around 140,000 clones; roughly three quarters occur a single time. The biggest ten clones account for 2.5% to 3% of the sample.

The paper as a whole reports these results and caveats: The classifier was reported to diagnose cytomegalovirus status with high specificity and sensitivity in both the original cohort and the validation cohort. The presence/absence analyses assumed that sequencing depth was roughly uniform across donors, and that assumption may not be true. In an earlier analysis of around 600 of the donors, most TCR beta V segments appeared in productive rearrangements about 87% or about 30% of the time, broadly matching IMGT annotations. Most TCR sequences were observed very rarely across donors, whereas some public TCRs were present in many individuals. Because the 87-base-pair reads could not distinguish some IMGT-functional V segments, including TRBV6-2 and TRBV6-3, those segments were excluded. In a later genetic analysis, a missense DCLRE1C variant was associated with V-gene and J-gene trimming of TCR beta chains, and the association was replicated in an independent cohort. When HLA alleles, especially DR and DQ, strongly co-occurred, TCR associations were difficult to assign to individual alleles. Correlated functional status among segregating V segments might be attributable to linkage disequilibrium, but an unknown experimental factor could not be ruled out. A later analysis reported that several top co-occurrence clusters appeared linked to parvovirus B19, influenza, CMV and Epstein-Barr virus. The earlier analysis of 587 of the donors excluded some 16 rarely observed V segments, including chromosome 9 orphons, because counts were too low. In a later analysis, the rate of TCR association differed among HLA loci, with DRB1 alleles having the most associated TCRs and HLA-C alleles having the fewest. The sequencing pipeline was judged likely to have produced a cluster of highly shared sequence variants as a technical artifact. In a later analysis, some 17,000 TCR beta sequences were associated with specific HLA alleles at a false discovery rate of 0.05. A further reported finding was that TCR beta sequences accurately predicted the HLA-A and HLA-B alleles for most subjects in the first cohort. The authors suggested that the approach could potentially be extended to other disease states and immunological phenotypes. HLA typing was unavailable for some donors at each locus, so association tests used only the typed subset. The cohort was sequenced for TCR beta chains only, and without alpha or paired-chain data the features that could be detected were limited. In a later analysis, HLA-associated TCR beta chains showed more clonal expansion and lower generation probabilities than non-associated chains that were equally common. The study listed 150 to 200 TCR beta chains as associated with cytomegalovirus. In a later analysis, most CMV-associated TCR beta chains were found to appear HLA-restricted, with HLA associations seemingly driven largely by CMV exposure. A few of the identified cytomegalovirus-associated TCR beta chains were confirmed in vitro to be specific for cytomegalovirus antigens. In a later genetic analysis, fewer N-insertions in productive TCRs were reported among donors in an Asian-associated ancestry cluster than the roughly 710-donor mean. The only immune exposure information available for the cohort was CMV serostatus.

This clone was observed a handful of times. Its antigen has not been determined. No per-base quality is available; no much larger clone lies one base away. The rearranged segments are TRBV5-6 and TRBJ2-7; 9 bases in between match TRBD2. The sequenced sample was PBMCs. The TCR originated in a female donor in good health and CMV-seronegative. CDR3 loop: CASSFSGRPHEQYF. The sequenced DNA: TGTGCCAGCAGCTTTAGCGGGAGACCCCACGAGCAGTACTTC.